This TCR beta chain is drawn from a study of T cell responses to AZD1222 COVID-19 vaccine. Across the whole study: It was second doses at about 4 or about 12 weeks that were pooled.

Points on this clone: Its antigen is currently unknown.

CDR1 and CDR2 (germline): ENHRY, SYGVKD. V lost 3 bases, J lost 7 bases, and 7 bases lay in between. This CDR3 has 12 residues. Repertoires were generated with immunoSEQ multiplex PCR, while TCRdb's copy carries only in-frame clones and drops some. The data show about 130,000 clones, 75% to 95% seen once. Study outcomes and limitations: There were mostly white British donors and more females than males, and clonal diversity was possibly underestimated.

The genes are TRBV10-3 and TRBJ2-1, with D unclear. The clonotype comes from an adult in good health. Sequenced here: peripheral blood, sampled on day 0 of AZD1222 vaccination. The CDR3 loop is CAISDGINEQFF. The CDR3 bases are TGTGCCATCAGTGATGGGATAAATGAGCAGTTCTTC.